The source of this TCR beta chain is a study of T cell responses to AZD1222 COVID-19 vaccine. Assay: immunoSEQ multiplex PCR; the TCRdb copy retains only in-frame clones and omits some. This sample has roughly 150,000 clones; less than 95% occur once, and the top ten carry 1.3% to 1.5%. The CDR3 is made up of 15 amino acids. V gave up 2 bases and J gave up 4 bases, with 12 bases separating them. Germline assignment: CDR1 MNHEY and CDR2 SMNVEV (reference sequence). The sample here was peripheral blood, taken on day 0 of AZD1222 vaccination. The TCR was taken from an adult in good health. This chain connects TRBV27 to TRBJ2-1, with D uncertain. The chain's CDR3 is CASSLVVAPYNEQFF. DNA of the CDR3: TGTGCCAGCAGTTTAGTCGTAGCCCCTTACAATGAGCAGTTCTTC.